This entry features one T cell receptor beta chain sequence. This sample is part of a study of cytomegalovirus exposure and HLA in healthy donors. The V gene's germline CDR1 is SGHDT and CDR2 YYEEEE. This CDR3 spans 15 amino acids. V shed 0 bases, J shed 6 bases, and the junction held 6 bases outside the gene matches. The PCR made use of 60 Vbeta and 13 Jbeta primers. Repertoires were generated with immunoSEQ multiplex PCR, while TCRdb's copy carries only in-frame clones and drops some. The sample shows over 150,000 clones, around three quarters of them seen only once. This sequence joins TRBV5-6 and TRBJ2-3; 8 nucleotides match TRBD1. This sequence was found in a woman between 45 and 60 years old in good health and CMV-seropositive. Specimen: PBMCs. CDR3 region: CASSLGQGLGDTQYF. The CDR3 nucleotides are TGTGCCAGCAGCTTGGGACAGGGGCTAGGGGATACGCAGTATTTT.